The next 27 T cell receptor beta chains were all read from a single sample in a study of human T cells and chemical hapten exposure. RNA extraction used unfractionated whole blood as the source of total RNA. TCRdb redid the calling of the 5' RACE reads with MiXCR, one entry per CDR3 protein. This sample has roughly 81,000 distinct CDR3 sequences, with 6.5% to 8.5% found just once. The source of these receptors is a male donor in good health.

V is TRBV6-1 and J is TRBJ1-1, with a weak D call TRBD1 (5 bases). The CDR3 runs 13 residues. Germline V CDR1 and CDR2: MNHNS, SASEGT. V gave up 7 bases and J gave up 0 bases, with 9 bases separating them. The DNA for the CDR3 is TGTGCCAGCAATGCCAGGGTGAACACTGAAGCTTTCTTT. Its translation is CASNARVNTEAFF.

This clonotype was counted ten times or more. CDR3 protein: CSGWGPYNEQFF. For the CDR3, the DNA is TGCAGCGGGTGGGGCCCCTACAATGAGCAGTTCTTC. The J gene is TRBJ2-1, the V gene TRBV29-1; D is perhaps TRBD1 (5 bases). CDR1 and CDR2 (germline): SQVTM, ANQGSEA. The germline V and J ends were trimmed by 7 bases and 2 bases, with 9 bases remaining between them. The CDR3 is 12 residues long.

The rearrangement uses TRBV12-3 or TRBV12-4 and TRBJ1-3; the D gene is possibly TRBD1 (6 bases). The ends were cut back, 3 bases at V and 4 bases at J, with 22 bases in the middle. CDR3 length: 18 residues. The CDR3 sequence: CASSFLLEGEAEGNTIYF. The CDR3 coding sequence is TGTGCCAGCAGTTTCCTACTCGAGGGGGAGGCGGAAGGAAACACCATATATTTT.

This clonotype was seen at least ten times. The chain uses TRBV20-1 and TRBJ1-4, with 7 nucleotides matching TRBD1. This CDR3 spans 14 amino acids. J gave up 3 bases and V 6 bases, and 7 bases lay outside the gene matches. Germline CDR1 reads DFQATT; CDR2 reads SNEGSKA (reference sequence). The CDR3 nucleotides read TGCAGTGCCGGGACCAGGGGGTCTAATGAAAAACTGTTTTTT. This encodes CSAGTRGSNEKLFF.

Notes on this clonotype: The junction differs from germline at one of its ends, possibly a read error. This chain joins TRBV6-2 or TRBV6-3 and TRBJ2-1; 8 bases agree with TRBD1. This CDR3 has 15 residues. From germline, CDR1 is MNHEY and CDR2 SVGEGT. The CDR3 reads CASNYRDRSRDEQFF. The DNA for the CDR3 is TGTGCCAGCAATTACCGGGACAGGAGTAGGGATGAGCAGTTCTTC.

The table lists this clonotype with a few counts. The chain links TRBV18 to TRBJ2-1; D possibly matches TRBD1 or TRBD2 (5 bases each). The length of the CDR3 is 13 residues. The germline CDR1 and CDR2 sequences are KGHSH and LQKENI. Trimming took 2 bases from V and 12 from J, leaving 14 bases between them. The CDR3 protein is CASSPGVGESQFF. The DNA for the CDR3 is TGTGCCAGCTCACCAGGAGTAGGGGAGTCGCAGTTCTTC.

This clonotype showed up many times. The genes are TRBV4-2 and TRBJ2-3, with a weak D call TRBD2 (7 bases). The V end was cut by 0 bases, the J end by 2 bases, with 12 bases between. This CDR3 comprises 16 residues. Germline CDR1 and CDR2: LGHNA and YNFKEQ. This CDR3 reads CASSQEAGALTDTQYF. The CDR3 DNA reads as TGTGCCAGCAGCCAAGAGGCGGGGGCCCTCACAGATACGCAGTATTTT.

This clonotype was seen many times. The rearrangement links TRBV11-2 to TRBJ2-3; TRBD1 or TRBD2 may be the D gene (5 bases each). Germline-derived CDR1 and CDR2 are SGHAT and FQNNGV. V lost 4 bases and J lost 5, with 13 bases in between. The length of the CDR3 is 14 residues. The CDR3 region has the DNA TGTGCCAGCAGCTCCTTCGGGGCTGAAGATACGCAGTATTTT. Translated: CASSSFGAEDTQYF.

This chain connects TRBV11-2 to TRBJ1-2, with TRBD1 as a possible D gene (5 bases). V dropped 1 base and J dropped 8 bases, with 14 bases sitting between them. Germline CDR1 reads SGHAT; CDR2 reads FQNNGV. The CDR3 runs to 14 residues. The CDR3 region is CASSLAPGGGGYTF. The CDR3 region has the DNA TGTGCCAGCAGCTTAGCCCCCGGGGGGGGAGGCTACACCTTC.

The chain carries TRBV28 and TRBJ2-7, with 10 bases that match TRBD1. The CDR3 is 15 residues long. Germline V gene sequence: CDR1 MDHEN, CDR2 SYDVKM. V lost 7 bases to trimming and J lost 4 bases; unmatched junction nucleotides: 10. The CDR3 reads CASTLSGQGGYEQYF. The CDR3 DNA sequence: TGTGCCAGCACCCTTTCCGGACAGGGGGGGTACGAGCAGTACTTC.

This clonotype has at least ten counts. The chain employs TRBV7-9 and TRBJ2-3; D may be TRBD2 (5 bases). This CDR3 comprises 14 residues. Trimming shortened V by 1 base and J by 1 base, and 6 bases separated the two germline ends. CDR1 is SEHNR, CDR2 FQNEAQ, per germline (reference sequence). The CDR3 sequence is CASSLVGGTDTQYF. DNA of the CDR3: TGTGCCAGCAGCTTAGTCGGGGGCACAGATACGCAGTATTTT.

The chain is built from TRBV27 and TRBJ1-1; D may be TRBD1 (5 bases). The CDR3 is made up of 14 amino acids. Trimming took 5 bases from V and 2 from J, leaving 12 bases between them. From germline, CDR1 is MNHEY and CDR2 SMNVEV (reference sequence). This CDR3 reads CASSPGTVNTEAFF. CDR3 in DNA: TGTGCCAGCAGTCCAGGGACCGTCAACACTGAAGCTTTCTTT.

A word on this clonotype: A much larger clone differs by one base, so this may be a read error. The chain carries TRBV14 and TRBJ2-3; D remains ambiguous. Per germline, CDR1 SGHDN and CDR2 FVKESK. The CDR3 extends over 13 amino acids. The CDR3 DNA sequence: TGTGTCAGCAGACACACTAACACAGATACGCAGTATTTT. As protein: CVSRHTNTDTQYF.

This clonotype occurred a few times. This chain links TRBV5-1 with TRBJ2-3; D is uncertain. Germline V CDR1 and CDR2: SGHRS, YFSETQ. The CDR3 spans 11 residues. The V end lost 5 bases, the J end lost 6 bases, and 7 bases lay between the germline ends. The CDR3 protein is CASRIGDTQYF. CDR3 nucleotide sequence: TGCGCCAGCAGGATTGGGGATACGCAGTATTTT.

V gene TRBV7-2 combines with J gene TRBJ2-4; D perhaps matches TRBD1 (6 bases). Germline CDR1 is SGHTA and CDR2 is FQGNSA. The CDR3 consists of 17 residues. Trimming left V 1 base short and J 2 bases short, with 15 bases between. CDR3 loop: CASSLVAGAGTKNIQYF. CDR3 in DNA: TGTGCCAGCAGCTTAGTGGCAGGGGCTGGAACCAAAAACATTCAGTACTTC.

The V call is TRBV20-1, the J call TRBJ2-3; TRBD2 agrees at 10 bases. The germline V gene encodes CDR1 DFQATT and CDR2 SNEGSKA (reference sequence). V trimming: 3 bases; J trimming: 5 bases; junction bases outside the gene matches: 8. The CDR3 has 15 amino acids. CDR3 residues: CSASRLAGAGDTQYF. CDR3 nucleotides: TGCAGTGCTAGCCGTCTAGCGGGAGCCGGAGATACGCAGTATTTT.

This clonotype was seen at least ten times. The chain joins TRBV5-5 to TRBJ2-5, with D unclear. Trimming shortened V by 1 base and J by 5 bases, and 6 bases separated the two germline ends. CDR3 length: 12 residues. The V gene's germline CDR1 is SGHKS and CDR2 YYEKEE (reference sequence). CDR3: CASSLSTETQYF. The CDR3, as DNA: TGTGCCAGCAGCTTGAGCACTGAGACCCAGTACTTC.

The chain is built from TRBV6-5 and TRBJ1-2; D not certain. The germline V gene encodes CDR1 MNHEY and CDR2 SVGAGI. This CDR3 contains 15 residues. With 5 bases removed from V and 0 bases from J, the gap between germline ends came to 13 bases. CDR3 residues: CASSPQVAANYGYTF. The CDR3 region has the DNA TGTGCCAGCAGTCCCCAGGTGGCAGCTAACTATGGCTACACCTTC.

This clonotype showed up many times. The chain is built from TRBV4-2 and TRBJ2-7, with D possibly TRBD1 on 6 matching bases. The CDR3 sequence is 16 residues long. CDR1 LGHNA and CDR2 YNFKEQ come from the germline V gene. With 3 bases removed from V and 0 bases from J, the gap between germline ends came to 15 bases. The CDR3 DNA is TGTGCCAGCAGCCAGGGAAACAGGGTAAGCTCCTACGAGCAGTACTTC. This translates into CASSQGNRVSSYEQYF.

The sample holds many counts of this clonotype. The V gene is TRBV4-2, the J gene TRBJ1-5, with a possible D match to TRBD1 (5 bases). The CDR3 runs 16 residues. Trimming shortened V by 0 bases and J by 4 bases, and 13 bases separated the two germline ends. CDR1 LGHNA and CDR2 YNFKEQ come from the germline V gene. Here the CDR3 reads CASSQEARQRNQPQHF. The CDR3, as DNA: TGTGCCAGCAGCCAAGAAGCCCGACAGAGGAATCAGCCCCAGCATTTT.

This clonotype was detected many times. This rearrangement joins TRBV20-1 to TRBJ2-3; the D is unclear. Between the trimmed V and J ends, which lost 0 bases and 0 bases, there was a span of 7 bases. This CDR3 spans 14 amino acids. Germline V CDR1 and CDR2: DFQATT, SNEGSKA (reference sequence). This chain's CDR3 is CSARDRPSTDTQYF. As DNA, the CDR3 is TGCAGTGCTAGAGATAGGCCTAGCACAGATACGCAGTATTTT.

The sample holds a few counts of this clonotype. The chain uses TRBV15 and TRBJ1-2; D is ambiguous. The V gene lost 0 bases and the J gene lost 4 bases, with 9 bases spanning the gap. Germline V gene sequence: CDR1 LNHNV, CDR2 YYDKDF (reference sequence). The CDR3 runs to 14 residues. The CDR3 loop reads CATSRDIGVYGYTF. CDR3 sequence (DNA): TGTGCCACCAGCAGAGATATCGGGGTCTATGGCTACACCTTC.

The gene calls are TRBV4-1 and TRBJ2-7; 10 bases fit TRBD2. The CDR3 length is 15 residues. The germline V gene has CDR1 MGHRA and CDR2 YSYEKL. The trim removed 1 base at V and 3 bases at J, leaving 3 bases unmatched. The CDR3 reads CASSQASGRGYEQYF. CDR3 in DNA: TGCGCCAGCAGCCAAGCTAGCGGGAGAGGCTACGAGCAGTACTTC.

This clonotype has a handful of counts. The rearrangement joins TRBV18 to TRBJ2-7; no reliable D call. Trimming shortened V by 3 bases and J by 6 bases, and 12 bases separated the two germline ends. The CDR3 has 13 residues. Germline values: CDR1 KGHSH, CDR2 LQKENI. This chain's CDR3 is CASSPARRREQYF. Here the CDR3 DNA reads TGTGCCAGCTCACCGGCACGCAGACGCGAGCAGTACTTC. Complete variable domain (other parts from reference TRBV18 and TRBJ2-7): NAGVMQNPRHLVRRRGQEARLRCSPMKGHSHVYWYRQLPEEGLKFMVYLQKENIIDESGMPKERFSAEFPKEGPSILRIQQVVRGDSAAYFCASSPARRREQYFGPGTRLTVT.

The V call is TRBV7-3, the J call TRBJ2-7, with TRBD1 matching over 10 bases. CDR1 is SGHTA, CDR2 FQGTGA, per germline. Germline trimming cut 4 bases from V and 3 bases from J; bases unmatched to any gene: 6. The CDR3 covers 15 residues. The CDR3 loop is CASSSPDRGDYEQYF. CDR3 bases: TGTGCCAGCAGCTCACCGGACAGGGGGGACTACGAGCAGTACTTC.

Many counts were recorded for this clonotype. The V call is TRBV14, the J call TRBJ2-7, with D possibly being TRBD1 (6 bases). V lost 3 bases to trimming and J lost 0 bases, with 15 bases between them. This CDR3 has 16 amino acids. Germline V gives CDR1 SGHDN, CDR2 FVKESK. DNA for the CDR3: TGTGCCAGCAGCCACTTAGTGCAGGGGAGCTCCTACGAGCAGTACTTC. Amino acid sequence: CASSHLVQGSSYEQYF.

This clonotype was observed at least ten times. The rearrangement links TRBV6-2 or TRBV6-3 to TRBJ2-3; D perhaps matches TRBD1 (5 bases). Trimming took off 7 bases at V and 0 bases at J, with 17 bases between the two ends. The CDR3 covers 16 residues. Germline CDR1 is MNHEY and CDR2 is SVGEGT. CDR3 sequence (DNA): TGTGCCAGCACCCCGGACACTTTCTTTAGCACAGATACGCAGTATTTT. It yields the protein CASTPDTFFSTDTQYF.